This TCR beta chain was sequenced in a study of identifying expanded T cells in peripheral blood. Study findings and constraints: Differentially abundant clones: roughly 1.3 between replicates, 16.4 at approximately 13 days, over 18 at four. Approximately 2-week clone count variance significantly increased as total template count grew.

Per the germline V gene, CDR1 is SGHTA and CDR2 is FQGNSA. With V trimmed by 7 bases and J by 3 bases, 4 bases remained unmatched. This CDR3 has 14 residues. Worth noting for this clone: Its antigen is as yet unknown.

No infections or other immune events were documented during collection. Profiled with immunoSEQ multiplex PCR; TCRdb holds only in-frame clones, not every one. The sample holds approximately 130,000 clones, approximately 86% seen once. The rearrangement links TRBV7-2 to TRBJ2-3; the match to TRBD2 covers 10 bases. This receptor was taken from a person aged 18 to 70 in good health. Sequencing used blood. CDR3 loop: CASTEAGGTDTQYF. DNA of the CDR3: TGTGCCAGCACGGAAGCGGGGGGGACAGATACGCAGTATTTT.